The 17 T cell receptor beta chains below were found in one sample sequenced in a study of blood T cell repertoires in COVID-19. Sequencing used immunoSEQ multiplex PCR; TCRdb keeps in-frame clones, though not all of them. Here the sample spans 100,000 to 150,000 clones, roughly nine tenths being singletons. Source material: peripheral blood. Source of these receptors: a man aged 50 to 60 with active COVID-19.

The chain carries TRBV2 and TRBJ1-2, with D unresolved. Germline assignment: CDR1 SNHLY and CDR2 FYNNEI. V was shortened by 7 bases and J by 6 bases, with 15 bases between the two germline ends. The CDR3 is 13 residues long. The CDR3 protein is CASTSEGGNGYTF. CDR3 bases: TGTGCCAGCACCTCAGAGGGAGGGAATGGCTACACCTTC. Drawing the rest from reference TRBV2 and TRBJ1-2, the complete variable domain is EPEVTQTPSHQVTQMGQEVILRCVPISNHLYFYWYRQILGQKVEFLVSFYNNEISEKSEIFDDQFSVERPDGSNFTLKIRSTKLEDSAMYFCASTSEGGNGYTFGSGTRLTVV.

In its sample, this clone was seen once. J is TRBJ2-7 and V is TRBV5-1; 7 nucleotides match TRBD1. The V gene's germline CDR1 is SGHRS and CDR2 YFSETQ. The junction had 12 bases not matched to a gene; V was cut back by 0 bases and J by 6 bases. This CDR3 has 16 residues. The CDR3 nucleotides are TGCGCCAGCAGCTTGGCTGGCCAGGGGGTTGGGGGCGAGCAGTACTTC. It codes for CASSLAGQGVGGEQYF. The full variable domain, rest sourced from reference TRBV5-1 and TRBJ2-7, is KAGVTQTPRYLIKTRGQQVTLSCSPISGHRSVSWYQQTPGQGLQFLFEYFSETQRNKGNFPGRFSGRQFSNSRSEMNVSTLELGDSALYLCASSLAGQGVGGEQYFGPGTRLTVT.

The chain uses TRBV19 and TRBJ1-5, with D unresolved. The CDR3 consists of 13 residues. Trimming left V 1 base short and J 5 bases short, with 6 bases between. Looked up from germline, CDR1 is LNHDA and CDR2 is SQIVND (reference sequence). CDR3 residues: CASSIGSDQPQHF. The CDR3, as DNA: TGTGCCAGTAGTATAGGCAGTGATCAGCCCCAGCATTTT. The full variable domain, with the rest looked up from reference TRBV19 and TRBJ1-5, is DGGITQSPKYLFRKEGQNVTLSCEQNLNHDAMYWYRQDPGQGLRLIYYSQIVNDFQKGDIAEGYSVSREKKESFPLTVTSAQKNPTAFYLCASSIGSDQPQHFGDGTRLSIL.

The CDR3 is CASSSRSIGDEQFF. The CDR3 DNA is TGTGCCAGTAGTTCCCGGTCCATCGGGGATGAGCAGTTCTTC. The chain uses TRBV19 and TRBJ2-1, with D possibly matching TRBD2 (5 bases). There are 14 residues in the CDR3. From germline, CDR1 is LNHDA and CDR2 SQIVND (reference sequence). The V end was cut by 5 bases, the J end by 8 bases, with 16 bases between.

The rearrangement links TRBV3-1 (or the pseudogene TRBV3-2) to TRBJ2-5; 12 nucleotides line up with TRBD1. Germline loops: CDR1 LGHDT, CDR2 YNNKEL (reference sequence). The junction had 8 bases not matched to a gene; V was cut back by 5 bases and J by 4 bases. This CDR3 spans 16 amino acids. The CDR3 sequence is CASSYTRDRGRETQYF. DNA of the CDR3: TGTGCCAGCAGCTACACCCGGGACAGGGGGCGAGAGACCCAGTACTTC.

CDR3 sequence reads: CASSPGQANEKLFF. In DNA, the CDR3 is TGTGCCAGCAGCCCGGGACAGGCAAATGAAAAACTGTTTTTT. The rearrangement joins TRBV6-5 to TRBJ1-4, with 8 positions matching TRBD1. CDR1 is MNHEY, CDR2 SVGAGI, per germline. With V trimmed by 6 bases and J by 5 bases, 5 bases remained unmatched. The CDR3 runs 14 residues.

The gene calls are TRBV6-5 and TRBJ2-1; TRBD2 aligns across 9 bases. Germline V gene lookup returns CDR1 MNHEY and CDR2 SVGAGI. After removal of 5 bases from V and 5 bases from J, the junction contained 7 bases not matched to a gene. There are 15 residues in the CDR3. The CDR3 here is CASSSSGGLNNEQFF. CDR3 DNA sequence: TGTGCCAGCAGTAGTAGCGGGGGACTAAACAATGAGCAGTTCTTC.

The genes are TRBV24-1 and TRBJ2-3; D may be TRBD2 (5 bases). CDR1 is KGHDR, CDR2 SFDVKD, per germline. V lost 4 bases to trimming and J lost 0 bases, with 10 bases between them. This CDR3 is built from 15 residues. Here the CDR3 reads CATSDSSGSTDTQYF. In DNA, the CDR3 is TGTGCCACCAGTGACTCCAGCGGAAGCACAGATACGCAGTATTTT.

This clone showed up just a few times. This chain uses TRBV5-4 with TRBJ2-3; 11 nucleotides align to TRBD2. This CDR3 region has 18 residues. Trimming cost V 0 bases and J 5 bases; bases outside gene matches: 11. Germline-derived CDR1 and CDR2 are SGHNT and YYREEE (reference sequence). The CDR3 sequence: CASSLEYVAGGLGDTQYF. CDR3 DNA: TGTGCCAGCAGCTTGGAGTATGTAGCGGGGGGGCTTGGAGATACGCAGTATTTT.

This clone showed up just a few times. The genes are TRBV7-2 and TRBJ1-3; D is unclear. Trimming removed 1 base at V and 0 bases at J, with 7 bases between. The CDR3 loop spans 15 amino acids. Germline values: CDR1 SGHTA, CDR2 FQGNSA. As DNA, the CDR3 is TGTGCCAGCAGCTTAGAAACTAGCTCTGGAAACACCATATATTTT. It is translated as CASSLETSSGNTIYF.

V gene TRBV28 combines with J gene TRBJ2-2, with D possibly matching TRBD1 (5 bases). The CDR3 has 16 residues. Trimming shortened V by 6 bases and J by 0 bases, and 14 bases separated the two germline ends. CDR1 MDHEN and CDR2 SYDVKM come from the germline V gene. The CDR3 DNA is TGTGCCAGCAGCCGACGACAGAATACGAACACCGGGGAGCTGTTTTTT. Its protein product is CASSRRQNTNTGELFF.

This sequence joins TRBV3-1 (or the pseudogene TRBV3-2) and TRBJ2-7; a possible D gene is TRBD2 (6 bases). The CDR3 runs 15 residues. Germline CDR1 is LGHDT and CDR2 is YNNKEL (reference sequence). V was trimmed by 4 bases and J by 1 base, leaving 14 bases between them. CDR3 amino acids: CASSPKLGGSYEQYF. CDR3 in DNA: TGTGCCAGCAGCCCAAAGCTAGGAGGGTCCTACGAGCAGTACTTC.

V is TRBV19 and J is TRBJ2-7; 10 bases align to TRBD1. Germline loops: CDR1 LNHDA, CDR2 SQIVND (reference sequence). The CDR3 has 14 residues. The J segment lost 1 base and the V segment lost 4 bases, leaving 1 base of the junction unmatched. The CDR3, as DNA: TGTGCCAGTAGTAAGGGACAGGGGTCCTACGAGCAGTACTTC. Protein sequence: CASSKGQGSYEQYF.

The V call is TRBV18, the J call TRBJ2-1, with D possibly matching TRBD1 (6 bases). CDR1 and CDR2 from the germline V gene are KGHSH and LQKENI. This CDR3 is 14 amino acids long. The germline V and J ends were trimmed by 6 bases and 6 bases, with 15 bases remaining between them. The DNA for the CDR3 is TGTGCCAGCTCCGGACAGAAAGGTGGCAATGAGCAGTTCTTC. This encodes CASSGQKGGNEQFF. Combining the CDR3 with reference TRBV18 and TRBJ2-1 gives the whole variable domain NAGVMQNPRHLVRRRGQEARLRCSPMKGHSHVYWYRQLPEEGLKFMVYLQKENIIDESGMPKERFSAEFPKEGPSILRIQQVVRGDSAAYFCASSGQKGGNEQFFGPGTRLTVL.

The chain uses TRBV2 and TRBJ2-5, with 8 bases matching TRBD1. Losses at the gene ends were 7 bases for V and 1 base for J; bases not matched to a gene: 5. Germline V CDR1 and CDR2: SNHLY, FYNNEI. The CDR3 sequence is 14 residues long. The CDR3 DNA follows: TGTGCCAGCAAGTCAGGGGGCCTCCAAGAGACCCAGTACTTC. Translation gives CASKSGGLQETQYF.

The chain uses TRBV2 and TRBJ1-4; 9 bases agree with TRBD1. CDR3 length: 15 amino acids. V shed 4 bases, J shed 4 bases, and the junction held 4 bases outside the gene matches. Germline CDR1 is SNHLY and CDR2 is FYNNEI. The CDR3 coding sequence is TGTGCCAGCAGTGCAACAGGGGGCATTAATGAAAAACTGTTTTTT. Protein sequence: CASSATGGINEKLFF. Using reference TRBV2 and TRBJ1-4 for the parts outside the CDR3, the full variable domain is EPEVTQTPSHQVTQMGQEVILRCVPISNHLYFYWYRQILGQKVEFLVSFYNNEISEKSEIFDDQFSVERPDGSNFTLKIRSTKLEDSAMYFCASSATGGINEKLFFGSGTQLSVL.

This clone was seen a handful of times. Other DNA sequences of this sample code for an identical CDR3. The V call is TRBV18, the J call TRBJ1-1; 8 nucleotides line up with TRBD1. Trimming cost V 3 bases and J 1 base; bases outside gene matches: 1. Germline loops: CDR1 KGHSH, CDR2 LQKENI. CDR3 size: 14 residues. The CDR3 is CASSPGQANTEAFF. CDR3 bases: TGTGCCAGCTCACCGGGACAGGCGAACACTGAAGCTTTCTTT.